This record looks at one T cell receptor beta chain sequence and its context. Its antigen remains unidentified. Researchers ran the PCR with 60 Vbeta and 13 Jbeta primers. TCRdb's table, derived via immunoSEQ multiplex PCR, lists solely in-frame clones and lacks some. Of over 75,000 clones in the sample, about 79% are singletons; the top ten hold 5.5% to 7.5%. This specimen belongs to a study of cytomegalovirus exposure and HLA in healthy donors. Study-level background: An earlier analysis found 100 million or so unique TCR beta sequences from approximately 200 million T cells. General observations from the study: It was in a later analysis that TCR association rates were seen to vary by HLA locus, highest for DRB1 and lowest for HLA-C. Fewer than 20,000 TCR beta sequences were associated with HLA alleles at 0.05 false discovery rate in a later analysis. In an earlier analysis, in fewer than 700 donors, most V segments appeared productive either ~87% or ~30% of the time.

V was shortened by 6 bases and J by 1 base, with 6 bases between the two germline ends. Germline assignment: CDR1 SGHTA and CDR2 FQGNSA. The CDR3 contains 13 residues. This sequence joins TRBV7-2 and TRBJ2-2; D gene uncertain. Input material: PBMCs. This clonotype was obtained from a female donor in good health and CMV-seronegative. CDR3 sequence (DNA): TGTGCCAGCAGACAAATGAACACCGGGGAGCTGTTTTTT. Amino acids: CASRQMNTGELFF.